This TCR beta chain was captured in a study of shared T cell receptors in the human thymus. Trimming shortened V by 4 bases and J by 4 bases, and 13 bases separated the two germline ends. Germline values: CDR1 MNHNS, CDR2 SASEGT. This CDR3 contains 14 residues. This table comes from immunoSEQ multiplex PCR, and its TCRdb copy is limited to in-frame clones, with some not included. The data show just under 550,000 clones, 78% seen once. This sample also belongs to another study, concerning human thymus T cells. That work contributes: Resections that were taken during corrective heart surgery supplied the thymus tissue. V and J gene usage appeared biased in thymic and blood repertoires. Related studies found that unrelated individuals share highly overlapping thymic repertoires.

This clonotype originated in a boy under three years old with a congenital heart defect. The rearrangement links TRBV6-1 to TRBJ1-1; no clear D gene. Sequences were obtained from thymocytes. CDR3 loop: CASSVYRYTTEAFF. The DNA for the CDR3 is TGTGCCAGCAGTGTATACCGCTATACCACTGAAGCTTTCTTT.